The 19 T cell receptor beta chains below were found in one sample sequenced in a study of T cell clonotyping in hematopoietic cell transplantation. The assay was immunoSEQ multiplex PCR, and TCRdb's table has in-frame clones only and misses some. The sample holds roughly 9,000 clones; roughly 85% are singletons and the top ten take roughly 30%. The starting material was PBMCs, obtained 180 days after allogeneic stem cell transplant. These TCRs come from a female patient aged 25-39 years who had an allogeneic stem cell transplant, so the T cells may come from the graft donor. Some clones in this sample may be carry-over from other donors' samples.

The chain uses TRBV6-5 and TRBJ2-2; D gene unclear. The CDR3 has 14 amino acids. V was trimmed by 7 bases and J by 1 base, leaving 10 bases between them. Germline V lookup: CDR1 MNHEY, CDR2 SVGAGI. The CDR3 spells CASIQDGNTGELFF. The DNA of the CDR3 is TGTGCCAGCATCCAGGACGGGAACACCGGGGAGCTGTTTTTT.

The rearrangement joins TRBV5-1 to TRBJ2-5; no reliable D call. V was pared by 0 bases and J by 1 base, with 4 bases between. Germline V gene data show CDR1 as SGHRS and CDR2 as YFSETQ. This CDR3 is 13 amino acids long. The CDR3 DNA is TGCGCCAGCAGCTTGGGAACCCAAGAGACCCAGTACTTC. Its translation: CASSLGTQETQYF. The full variable domain, with the rest looked up from reference TRBV5-1 and TRBJ2-5, is KAGVTQTPRYLIKTRGQQVTLSCSPISGHRSVSWYQQTPGQGLQFLFEYFSETQRNKGNFPGRFSGRQFSNSRSEMNVSTLELGDSALYLCASSLGTQETQYFGPGTRLLVL.

This clone showed up just once. The chain combines TRBV30 with TRBJ2-3; 12 bases match TRBD2. This CDR3 has 13 amino acids. CDR1 GTSNPN and CDR2 SVGIG come from the germline V gene (reference sequence). V shed 8 bases, J shed 5 bases, and the junction held 5 bases outside the gene matches. The CDR3 protein is CATSGGLRDTQYF. In nucleotides, the CDR3 is TGTGCCACTAGCGGGGGGCTGAGAGATACGCAGTATTTT. Full variable domain (remainder filled in from reference TRBV30 and TRBJ2-3): SQTIHQWPATLVQPVGSPLSLECTVEGTSNPNLYWYRQAAGRGLQLLFYSVGIGQISSEVPQNLSASRPQDRQFILSSKKLLLSDSGFYLCATSGGLRDTQYFGPGTRLTVL.

V and J are TRBV27 and TRBJ2-7; TRBD1 is a possible D gene (6 bases). V gave up 4 bases and J gave up 5 bases, with 27 bases separating them. Germline CDR1 is MNHEY and CDR2 is SMNVEV (reference sequence). The CDR3 is made up of 18 amino acids. This CDR3 is CASSSPSLRDTQGHEQYF. CDR3 DNA sequence: TGTGCCAGCAGTTCCCCATCTCTCCGGGACACCCAAGGGCACGAGCAGTACTTC.

The chain links TRBV4-1 to TRBJ1-1, with a tentative D call TRBD1 (6 bases). V was pared by 0 bases and J by 10 bases, with 12 bases between. CDR3 length: 13 residues. Germline V CDR1 and CDR2: MGHRA, YSYEKL. The CDR3 DNA follows: TGCGCCAGCAGCCAAGATTATGAGGACAGAGCTTTCTTT. It specifies CASSQDYEDRAFF.

The chain recombines TRBV10-3 with TRBJ1-6; no clear D gene. V gave up 9 bases and J gave up 8 bases, with 14 bases separating them. This CDR3 spans 13 amino acids. CDR1 and CDR2 from the germline V gene are ENHRY and SYGVKD. CDR3 nucleotide sequence: TGTGCCATTAGCGAAGGGATGGATTCACCCCTCCACTTT. This codes for CAISEGMDSPLHF.

The rearrangement uses TRBV4-2 and TRBJ2-7; D is perhaps TRBD1 or TRBD2 (5 bases each). Between the trimmed V and J ends, which lost 4 bases and 1 base, there was a span of 11 bases. This CDR3 spans 14 amino acids. CDR1 LGHNA and CDR2 YNFKEQ come from the germline V gene. The CDR3 coding sequence is TGTGCCAGCAGCCTCGGGACGGAGTCCTACGAGCAGTACTTC. Translating it yields CASSLGTESYEQYF.

The J gene is TRBJ1-3, the V gene TRBV7-6; tentative D call: TRBD1 (6 bases). In germline, CDR1 is SGHVS, CDR2 FNYEAQ. This CDR3 spans 15 amino acids. The V and J ends lost 4 bases and 6 bases respectively, with 16 bases between them. CDR3 DNA: TGTGCCAGCAGCTCCAACCCGGGACAAGAAAACACCATATATTTT. Amino acid sequence: CASSSNPGQENTIYF.

The chain links TRBV4-3 to TRBJ2-3; D call uncertain. The V end lost 3 bases, the J end lost 0 bases, and 10 bases lay between the germline ends. Germline V CDR1 and CDR2: LGHNA, YSLEER. The CDR3 length is 15 residues. This CDR3 is CASSQTLRSTDTQYF. The CDR3 DNA follows: TGCGCCAGCAGCCAGACTCTCCGGAGCACAGATACGCAGTATTTT.

The CDR3: CSVEGGTGWGTDTQYF. CDR3 sequence (DNA): TGCAGCGTTGAAGGAGGGACAGGATGGGGCACAGATACGCAGTATTTT. This chain links TRBV29-1 with TRBJ2-3, with 8 bases aligning to TRBD1. There are 16 residues in the CDR3. The V gene end was trimmed by 1 base and the J gene end by 1 base; junction bases not matched to a gene: 7. CDR1 SQVTM and CDR2 ANQGSEA come from the germline V gene.

The chain recombines TRBV30 with TRBJ1-2, with D unclear. V lost 5 bases and J lost 2, with 15 bases in between. CDR1 is GTSNPN and CDR2 is SVGIG in the germline V gene (reference sequence). This CDR3 comprises 14 residues. This CDR3 is CAWVGANNNYGYTF. In DNA, the CDR3 is TGTGCCTGGGTGGGAGCAAATAACAACTATGGCTACACCTTC.

The V gene is TRBV28, the J gene TRBJ2-5; tentative D call: TRBD1 (5 bases). This CDR3 is built from 14 residues. Looked up from germline, CDR1 is MDHEN and CDR2 is SYDVKM. Between the trimmed V and J ends, which lost 2 bases and 5 bases, there was a span of 12 bases. This chain's CDR3 is CASSLLSAGETQYF. DNA for the CDR3: TGTGCCAGCAGTTTACTGTCCGCAGGGGAGACCCAGTACTTC.

This clone was detected only once. The V and J genes are TRBV19 and TRBJ1-4, with D unclear. V was trimmed by 3 bases and J by 8 bases, leaving 10 bases between them. Germline assignment: CDR1 LNHDA and CDR2 SQIVND (reference sequence). This CDR3 spans 13 amino acids. The CDR3 DNA is TGTGCCAGTAGTATCGCAGTGGGGGAAAAACTGTTTTTT. Translated, it gives CASSIAVGEKLFF.

The chain employs TRBV2 and TRBJ2-7; 8 bases agree with TRBD1. This CDR3 is built from 16 residues. The germline V gene has CDR1 SNHLY and CDR2 FYNNEI. Trimming removed 4 bases from V and 2 bases from J; junction bases left unmatched: 10. CDR3: CASSVPGQAPAYEQYF. As DNA, the CDR3 is TGTGCCAGCAGTGTACCGGGACAGGCCCCAGCCTACGAGCAGTACTTC. Drawing the rest from reference TRBV2 and TRBJ2-7, the complete variable domain is EPEVTQTPSHQVTQMGQEVILRCVPISNHLYFYWYRQILGQKVEFLVSFYNNEISEKSEIFDDQFSVERPDGSNFTLKIRSTKLEDSAMYFCASSVPGQAPAYEQYFGPGTRLTVT.

V is TRBV7-3 and J is TRBJ2-7; TRBD1 matches at 8 bases. Germline trimming cut 5 bases from V and 5 bases from J; bases unmatched to any gene: 8. CDR1 is SGHTA and CDR2 is FQGTGA in the germline V gene. The CDR3 runs to 14 residues. CDR3 amino acids: CASSLGQARDEQYF. CDR3 coding DNA: TGTGCCAGCAGCCTGGGACAGGCTCGGGACGAGCAGTACTTC. The full variable domain, its missing parts supplied by reference TRBV7-3 and TRBJ2-7, is GAGVSQTPSNKVTEKGKYVELRCDPISGHTALYWYRQSLGQGPEFLIYFQGTGAADDSGLPNDRFFAVRPEGSVSTLKIQRTERGDSAVYLCASSLGQARDEQYFGPGTRLTVT.

The chain is built from TRBV6-6 and TRBJ2-5, with D perhaps matching TRBD2 (6 bases). With 4 bases removed from V and 4 bases from J, the gap between germline ends came to 10 bases. The CDR3 spans 13 residues. In germline, CDR1 is MNHNY, CDR2 SVGAGI (reference sequence). The CDR3 DNA sequence: TGTGCCAGCAGTTGGGGGGTAGGAGAGACCCAGTACTTC. Protein sequence: CASSWGVGETQYF.

CDR3: CAWSSIGDEQYF. The CDR3 coding sequence is TGTGCCTGGAGCTCGATAGGGGACGAGCAGTACTTC. The V and J genes are TRBV30 and TRBJ2-7, with D maybe TRBD1 (5 bases). Trimming took off 3 bases at V and 5 bases at J, with 11 bases between the two ends. CDR1 and CDR2 from the germline V gene are GTSNPN and SVGIG (reference sequence). This CDR3 is 12 amino acids long.

The chain combines TRBV25-1 with TRBJ1-1; D perhaps matches TRBD1 (5 bases). Germline loops: CDR1 MGHDK, CDR2 SYGVNS. CDR3 length: 15 amino acids. Trimming removed 4 bases at V and 0 bases at J, with 12 bases between. The CDR3 DNA is TGTGCCAGCAGTGTGGGGGGAAGACTGAACACTGAAGCTTTCTTT. Translated: CASSVGGRLNTEAFF.

This clone was seen a few times. The chain employs TRBV2 and TRBJ2-1; D may match TRBD1 or TRBD2 (5 bases each). Germline V CDR1 and CDR2: SNHLY, FYNNEI. The CDR3 loop spans 14 amino acids. V was clipped by 6 bases and J by 6 bases, with 15 bases between them. CDR3 bases: TGTGCCAGCAGAGATGGGACGGTTATCAATGAGCAGTTCTTC. The encoded protein is CASRDGTVINEQFF.